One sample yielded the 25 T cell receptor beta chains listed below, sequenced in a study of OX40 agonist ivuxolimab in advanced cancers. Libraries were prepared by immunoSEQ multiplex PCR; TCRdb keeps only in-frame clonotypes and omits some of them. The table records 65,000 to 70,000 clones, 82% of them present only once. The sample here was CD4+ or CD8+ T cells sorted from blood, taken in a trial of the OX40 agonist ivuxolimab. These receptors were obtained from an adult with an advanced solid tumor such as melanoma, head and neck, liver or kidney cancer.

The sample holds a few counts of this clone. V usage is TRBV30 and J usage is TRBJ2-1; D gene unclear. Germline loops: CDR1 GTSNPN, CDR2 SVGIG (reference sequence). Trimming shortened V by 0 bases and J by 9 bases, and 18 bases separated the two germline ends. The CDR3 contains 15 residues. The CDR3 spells CAWSVSTPGRSEQFF. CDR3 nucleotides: TGTGCCTGGAGTGTATCCACCCCTGGGCGGAGTGAGCAGTTCTTC.

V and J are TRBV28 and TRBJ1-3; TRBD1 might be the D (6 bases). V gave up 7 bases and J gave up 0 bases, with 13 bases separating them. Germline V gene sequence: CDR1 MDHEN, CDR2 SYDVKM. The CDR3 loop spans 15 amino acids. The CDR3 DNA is TGTGCCAGCAACCTTGGACAGCTCTCTGGAAACACCATATATTTT. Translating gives CASNLGQLSGNTIYF. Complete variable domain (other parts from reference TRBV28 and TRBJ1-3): DVKVTQSSRYLVKRTGEKVFLECVQDMDHENMFWYRQDPGLGLRLIYFSYDVKMKEKGDIPEGYSVSREKKERFSLILESASTNQTSMYLCASNLGQLSGNTIYFGEGSWLTVV.

The CDR3 DNA reads as TGTGCCAGCAGTTCATTGACAGGGGTGAACACTGAAGCTTTCTTT. Protein product: CASSSLTGVNTEAFF. The genes are TRBV28 and TRBJ1-1, with TRBD1 matching over 8 bases. The CDR3 has 15 residues. From germline, CDR1 is MDHEN and CDR2 SYDVKM. V lost 4 bases to trimming and J lost 0 bases; unmatched junction nucleotides: 4.

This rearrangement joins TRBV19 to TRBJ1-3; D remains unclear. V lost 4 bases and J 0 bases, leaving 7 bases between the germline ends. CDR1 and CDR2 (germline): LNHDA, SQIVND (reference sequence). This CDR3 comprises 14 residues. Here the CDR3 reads CASSTGDSGNTIYF. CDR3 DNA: TGTGCCAGTAGTACCGGGGACTCTGGAAACACCATATATTTT.

The CDR3 sequence: CASSRDGLSGNTIYF. The CDR3 nucleotides read TGTGCCAGCAGCCGCGACGGCCTCTCTGGAAACACCATATATTTT. The chain joins TRBV7-6 to TRBJ1-3; D is unclear. V lost 5 bases, J lost 0 bases, and 11 bases lay in between. The germline gives CDR1 SGHVS, CDR2 FNYEAQ. This CDR3 region has 15 residues.

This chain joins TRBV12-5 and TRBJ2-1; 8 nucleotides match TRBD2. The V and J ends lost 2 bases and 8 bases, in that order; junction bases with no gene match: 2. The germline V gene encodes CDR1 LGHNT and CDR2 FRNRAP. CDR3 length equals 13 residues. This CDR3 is CASGLRGGDEQFF. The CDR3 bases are TGTGCTAGTGGTTTGCGGGGGGGAGATGAGCAGTTCTTC.

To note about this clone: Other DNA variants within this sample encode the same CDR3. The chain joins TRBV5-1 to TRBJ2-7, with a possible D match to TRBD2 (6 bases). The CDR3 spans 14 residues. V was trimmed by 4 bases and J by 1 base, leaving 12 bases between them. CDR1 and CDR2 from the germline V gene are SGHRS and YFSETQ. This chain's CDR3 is CASSRDGGSYEQYV. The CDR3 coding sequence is TGCGCCAGCAGCCGCGACGGGGGATCCTACGAGCAGTACGTC.

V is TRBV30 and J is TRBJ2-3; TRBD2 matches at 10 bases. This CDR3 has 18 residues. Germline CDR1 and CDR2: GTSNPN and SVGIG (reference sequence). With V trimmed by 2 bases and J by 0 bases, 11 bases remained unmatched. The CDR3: CAWSPLEAGGPSTDTQYF. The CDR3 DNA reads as TGTGCCTGGAGTCCCCTCGAAGCGGGAGGGCCGAGCACAGATACGCAGTATTTT.

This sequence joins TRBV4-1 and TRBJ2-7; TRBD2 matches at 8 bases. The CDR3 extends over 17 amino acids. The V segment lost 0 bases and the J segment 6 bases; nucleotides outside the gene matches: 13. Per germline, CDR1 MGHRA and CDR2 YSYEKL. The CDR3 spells CASSQDLGTPGGIEQYV. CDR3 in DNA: TGCGCCAGCAGCCAAGATTTAGGGACGCCGGGGGGGATCGAGCAGTACGTC.

This CDR3 reads CASSQTGLLQGADTQYF. The CDR3 nucleotides read TGTGCCAGCAGCCAGACGGGACTTCTTCAAGGGGCAGATACGCAGTATTTT. The chain couples TRBV14 to TRBJ2-3; possibly TRBD2 for D (6 bases). Trimming took 3 bases from V and 4 from J, leaving 20 bases between them. The germline V gene encodes CDR1 SGHDN and CDR2 FVKESK. The CDR3 totals 17 residues.

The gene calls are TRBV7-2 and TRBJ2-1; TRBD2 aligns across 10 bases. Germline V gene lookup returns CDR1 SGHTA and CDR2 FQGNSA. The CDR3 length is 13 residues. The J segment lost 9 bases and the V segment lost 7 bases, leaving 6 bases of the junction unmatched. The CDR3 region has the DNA TGTGCCAGCATAAGCGGGAGGGTAGGTGAGCAGTTCTTC. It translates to CASISGRVGEQFF.

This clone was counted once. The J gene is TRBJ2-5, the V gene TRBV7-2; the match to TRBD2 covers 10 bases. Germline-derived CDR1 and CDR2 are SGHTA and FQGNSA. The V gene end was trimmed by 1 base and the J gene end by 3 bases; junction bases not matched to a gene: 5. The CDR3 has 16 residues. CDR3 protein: CASSLVSSGGKETQYF. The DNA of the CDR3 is TGTGCCAGCAGCTTAGTTAGTAGCGGGGGGAAAGAGACCCAGTACTTC.

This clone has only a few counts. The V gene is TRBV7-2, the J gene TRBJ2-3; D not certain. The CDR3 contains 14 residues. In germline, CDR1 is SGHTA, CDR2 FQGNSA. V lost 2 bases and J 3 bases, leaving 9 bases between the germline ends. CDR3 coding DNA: TGTGCCAGCAGCTTACGAGCGCGGACAGATACGCAGTATTTT. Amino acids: CASSLRARTDTQYF.

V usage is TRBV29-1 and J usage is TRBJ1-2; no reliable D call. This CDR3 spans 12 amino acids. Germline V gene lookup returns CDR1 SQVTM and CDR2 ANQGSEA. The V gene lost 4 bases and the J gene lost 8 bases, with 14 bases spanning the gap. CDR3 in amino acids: CSVADDRLGYTF. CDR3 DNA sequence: TGCAGCGTTGCAGACGATCGCTTGGGCTACACCTTC.

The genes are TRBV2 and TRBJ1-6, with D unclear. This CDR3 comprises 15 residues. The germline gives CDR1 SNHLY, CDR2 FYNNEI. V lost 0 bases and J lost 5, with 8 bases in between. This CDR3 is CASSEALRNNSPLHF. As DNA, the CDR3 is TGTGCCAGCAGTGAAGCGCTGAGAAATAATTCACCCCTCCACTTT.

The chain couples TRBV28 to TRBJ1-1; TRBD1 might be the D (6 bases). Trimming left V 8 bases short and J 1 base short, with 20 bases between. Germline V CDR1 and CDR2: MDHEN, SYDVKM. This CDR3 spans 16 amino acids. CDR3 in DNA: TGTGCCAGCGGAATCGGGGGGGCGCTTGGGAACACTGAAGCTTTCTTT. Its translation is CASGIGGALGNTEAFF.

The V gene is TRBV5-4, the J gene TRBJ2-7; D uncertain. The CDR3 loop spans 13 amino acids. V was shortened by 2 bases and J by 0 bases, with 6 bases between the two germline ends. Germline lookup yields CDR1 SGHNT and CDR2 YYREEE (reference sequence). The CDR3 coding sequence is TGTGCCAGCAGCTTATACAGCTCCTACGAGCAGTACTTC. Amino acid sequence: CASSLYSSYEQYF.

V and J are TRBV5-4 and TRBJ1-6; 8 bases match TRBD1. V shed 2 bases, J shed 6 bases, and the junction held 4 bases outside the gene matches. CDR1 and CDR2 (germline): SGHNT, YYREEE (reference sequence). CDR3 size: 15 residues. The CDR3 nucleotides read TGTGCCAGCAGCTTTGGACAGGGCGGTAATTCACCCCTCCACTTT. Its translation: CASSFGQGGNSPLHF.

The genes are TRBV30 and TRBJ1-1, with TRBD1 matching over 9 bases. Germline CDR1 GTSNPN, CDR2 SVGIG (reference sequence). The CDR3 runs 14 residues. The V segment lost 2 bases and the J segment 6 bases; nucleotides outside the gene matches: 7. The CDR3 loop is CAWSTGGPGAEAFF. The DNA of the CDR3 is TGTGCCTGGAGTACAGGGGGCCCCGGCGCTGAAGCTTTCTTT.

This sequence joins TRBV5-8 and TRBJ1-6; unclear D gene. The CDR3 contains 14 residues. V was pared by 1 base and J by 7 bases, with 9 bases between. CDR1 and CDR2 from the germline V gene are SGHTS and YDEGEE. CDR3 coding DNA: TGTGCCAGCAGCTTGTTGCTAGGGAATTCACCCCTCCACTTT. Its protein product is CASSLLLGNSPLHF.

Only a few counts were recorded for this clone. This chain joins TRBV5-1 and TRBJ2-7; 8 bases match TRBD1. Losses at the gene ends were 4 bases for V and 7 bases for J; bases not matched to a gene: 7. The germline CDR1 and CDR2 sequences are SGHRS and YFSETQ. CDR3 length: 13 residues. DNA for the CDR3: TGCGCCAGCAGCGCCGGACAGGGTTGGGAGCAGTACTTC. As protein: CASSAGQGWEQYF.

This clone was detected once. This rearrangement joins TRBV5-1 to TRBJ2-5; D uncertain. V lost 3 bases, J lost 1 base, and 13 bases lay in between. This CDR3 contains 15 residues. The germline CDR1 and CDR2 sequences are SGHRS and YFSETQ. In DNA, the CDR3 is TGCGCCAGCAGCTCCTCCCTCGACCCCCAAGAGACCCAGTACTTC. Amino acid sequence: CASSSSLDPQETQYF.

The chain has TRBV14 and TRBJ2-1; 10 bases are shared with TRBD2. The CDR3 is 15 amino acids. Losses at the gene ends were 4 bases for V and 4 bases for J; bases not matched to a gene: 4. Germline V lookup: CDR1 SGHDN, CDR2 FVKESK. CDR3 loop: CASSLGTSEYNEQFF. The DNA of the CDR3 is TGTGCCAGCAGCCTAGGGACTAGCGAGTACAATGAGCAGTTCTTC.

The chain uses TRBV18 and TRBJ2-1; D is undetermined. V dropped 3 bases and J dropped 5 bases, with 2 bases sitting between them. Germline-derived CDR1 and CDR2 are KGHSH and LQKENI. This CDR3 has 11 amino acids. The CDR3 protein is CASSPNNEQFF. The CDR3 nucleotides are TGTGCCAGCTCACCTAACAATGAGCAGTTCTTC.

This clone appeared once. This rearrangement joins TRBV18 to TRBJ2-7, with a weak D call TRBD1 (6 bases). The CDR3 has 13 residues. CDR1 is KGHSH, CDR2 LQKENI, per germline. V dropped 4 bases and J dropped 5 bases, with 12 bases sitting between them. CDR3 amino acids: CASSQWRQDEQYF. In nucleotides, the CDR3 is TGTGCCAGCTCACAGTGGCGACAGGACGAGCAGTACTTC.